This T cell receptor (beta chain) was identified during a study of beta chain features in type 1 diabetes. Trimming shortened V by 0 bases and J by 1 base, and 7 bases separated the two germline ends. CDR1 is MGHRA and CDR2 is YSYEKL in the germline V gene. The CDR3 is 15 residues long. This clone was seen a few times. Antigen unknown. Other nucleotide sequences from this sample produce the same CDR3. Via the markers CD45RO/CCR7/CD25/CD127/CD95/CD27, stem cell-like memory, regulatory, central memory and naive CD4+ cells were sorted. Expressed TCRB transcripts were sequenced after all isolated RNA was converted to cDNA. TCRdb's copy holds only in-frame clones and misses some; the assay was immunoSEQ multiplex PCR. This table holds about 700,000 clones, roughly an eighth found once. The study's findings and limits: People with Type 1 diabetes carried modestly yet significantly shorter TCRB CDR3s in all four CD4+ subsets.

The source material was naive CD4+ T cells from blood. The V and J genes are TRBV4-1 and TRBJ1-5, with D unclear. This receptor was taken from a man younger than 30 with type 1 diabetes. Here the CDR3 reads CASSQETGSNQPQHF. CDR3 nucleotide sequence: TGCGCCAGCAGCCAAGAGACCGGAAGCAATCAGCCCCAGCATTTT.